A single sample is the source of the 24 T cell receptor beta chains below, sequenced in a study of T cells in tuberculosis. This table comes from immunoSEQ multiplex PCR, and its TCRdb copy is limited to in-frame clones, with some not included. The table lists some 31,000 clones, approximately 93% of them singletons. Sequenced input: PBMCs. The receptors come from a donor under 30 with latent tuberculosis or without tuberculosis infection.

In this sample, this clone turned up a few times. The CDR3 spells CASSPAGRAASEAFF. The CDR3, as DNA: TGCGCCAGCAGCCCCGCGGGGAGGGCGGCTTCTGAAGCTTTCTTT. This chain connects TRBV5-1 to TRBJ1-1; D is unresolved. Trimming removed 4 bases from V and 6 bases from J, with 19 bases in between. The germline V gene encodes CDR1 SGHRS and CDR2 YFSETQ. CDR3 length: 15 residues.

The chain has TRBV9 and TRBJ2-7, with 10 positions matching TRBD1. CDR1 is SGDLS, CDR2 YYNGEE, per germline. J was trimmed by 6 bases and V by 4 bases; bases with no gene match: 4. This CDR3 region has 13 residues. The CDR3 nucleotides are TGTGCCAGCAGCCCAGGGACAGGGGTCGAGCAGTACTTC. Translated: CASSPGTGVEQYF.

The J gene is TRBJ2-4, the V gene TRBV30, with a possible D match to TRBD2 (5 bases). The CDR3 is 14 residues long. With 0 bases removed from V and 8 bases from J, the gap between germline ends came to 14 bases. The V gene's germline CDR1 is GTSNPN and CDR2 SVGIG (reference sequence). In DNA form, the CDR3 reads TGTGCCTGGAGTGTCAAGACAACTAGGCACATTCAGTACTTC. It translates to CAWSVKTTRHIQYF. The full variable domain, rest sourced from reference TRBV30 and TRBJ2-4, is SQTIHQWPATLVQPVGSPLSLECTVEGTSNPNLYWYRQAAGRGLQLLFYSVGIGQISSEVPQNLSASRPQDRQFILSSKKLLLSDSGFYLCAWSVKTTRHIQYFGAGTRLSVL.

The V gene is TRBV25-1, the J gene TRBJ2-7, with 7 bases that match TRBD1. The CDR3 extends over 17 amino acids. In germline, CDR1 is MGHDK, CDR2 SYGVNS. J lost 3 bases, V lost 4 bases, and 15 bases had no gene match. The CDR3 protein is CASSANTEIRQGYEQYF. DNA of the CDR3: TGTGCCAGCAGTGCCAATACCGAGATCCGACAGGGCTACGAGCAGTACTTC.

This sequence joins TRBV11-2 and TRBJ1-1; a possible D gene is TRBD1 (6 bases). This CDR3 has 15 amino acids. Germline V gene lookup returns CDR1 SGHAT and CDR2 FQNNGV. V shed 3 bases and J shed 1 base, with 12 bases lying between them. CDR3 bases: TGTGCCAGCAGCTTCAGGGGCTTGGGGAACACTGAAGCTTTCTTT. Translated, it gives CASSFRGLGNTEAFF.

This chain joins TRBV10-3 and TRBJ2-6; D remains ambiguous. This CDR3 comprises 17 residues. V was pared by 0 bases and J by 1 base, with 10 bases between. Germline values: CDR1 ENHRY, CDR2 SYGVKD. The CDR3 spells CAISESAPESGANVLTF. Written as DNA, the CDR3 is TGTGCCATCAGTGAGTCCGCTCCAGAATCTGGGGCCAACGTCCTGACTTTC.

Only a few counts were recorded for this clone. The rearrangement uses TRBV28 and TRBJ2-7; D remains unclear. The CDR3 loop spans 15 amino acids. V shed 2 bases and J shed 0 bases, with 11 bases lying between them. Looked up from germline, CDR1 is MDHEN and CDR2 is SYDVKM. The DNA for the CDR3 is TGTGCCAGCAGTTTAGGTGGGCAAAGCTCCTACGAGCAGTACTTC. Protein product: CASSLGGQSSYEQYF.

The chain recombines TRBV6-1 with TRBJ2-7; 7 bases match TRBD2. Germline CDR1 MNHNS, CDR2 SASEGT. Trimming cost V 2 bases and J 9 bases; bases outside gene matches: 10. CDR3 length equals 14 residues. The CDR3 sequence is CASSEYLERGRQYF. In DNA form, the CDR3 reads TGTGCCAGCAGTGAATACTTGGAGCGGGGAAGGCAGTACTTC.

The J gene is TRBJ2-7, the V gene TRBV5-1; 14 positions agree with TRBD2. This CDR3 has 17 amino acids. The V gene end was trimmed by 0 bases and the J gene end by 2 bases; junction bases not matched to a gene: 4. Germline V gene lookup returns CDR1 SGHRS and CDR2 YFSETQ. The CDR3 region is CASSLAGTSGRPYEQYF. CDR3 in DNA: TGCGCCAGCAGCTTGGCGGGGACTAGCGGGAGACCCTACGAGCAGTACTTC.

The V gene is TRBV28, the J gene TRBJ2-7; 7 nucleotides agree with TRBD1. With 6 bases clipped from V and 3 bases from J, the junction kept 2 bases outside the gene matches. Germline CDR1 and CDR2: MDHEN and SYDVKM. This CDR3 is 12 amino acids long. The CDR3 DNA follows: TGTGCCAGCAGGGGGGACAGCTACGAGCAGTACTTC. Its protein product is CASRGDSYEQYF.

The count of this clone is one. The rearrangement uses TRBV2 and TRBJ1-4, with D hard to call. The germline gives CDR1 SNHLY, CDR2 FYNNEI. V was clipped by 8 bases and J by 0 bases, with 19 bases between them. The CDR3 has 17 amino acids. CDR3 sequence (DNA): TGTGCCAGCGATGGTGGCAGGATCCTCACAACTAATGAAAAACTGTTTTTT. This translates into CASDGGRILTTNEKLFF.

V is TRBV28 and J is TRBJ2-7; D possibly corresponds to TRBD1 (6 bases). Germline V gene sequence: CDR1 MDHEN, CDR2 SYDVKM. This CDR3 has 15 residues. V lost 4 bases to trimming and J lost 3 bases, with 16 bases between them. The CDR3 sequence: CASSSSTGLLYEQYF. CDR3 DNA sequence: TGTGCCAGCAGTTCCTCGACAGGACTGCTCTACGAGCAGTACTTC.

V usage is TRBV2 and J usage is TRBJ2-3, with 8 bases matching TRBD1. The germline V gene has CDR1 SNHLY and CDR2 FYNNEI. This CDR3 has 15 amino acids. Trimming cost V 2 bases and J 4 bases; bases outside gene matches: 5. CDR3 sequence (DNA): TGTGCCAGCAGTGAACAGGGGGCATTTCCAGATACGCAGTATTTT. Translated, it gives CASSEQGAFPDTQYF.

CDR3 sequence reads: CASSSSPGTQIYEQYF. The CDR3 DNA reads as TGTGCCAGCAGCTCAAGTCCCGGGACACAAATCTACGAGCAGTACTTC. The J gene is TRBJ2-7, the V gene TRBV5-4; a possible D gene is TRBD1 (6 bases). Trimming removed 3 bases at V and 3 bases at J, with 19 bases between. CDR3 length: 16 residues. Germline V gene lookup returns CDR1 SGHNT and CDR2 YYREEE (reference sequence).

This chain joins TRBV29-1 and TRBJ2-5, with D possibly matching TRBD2 (5 bases). The CDR3 totals 12 residues. From germline, CDR1 is SQVTM and CDR2 ANQGSEA. V shed 7 bases and J shed 4 bases, with 13 bases lying between them. The CDR3 sequence is CSATSGSETQYF. For the CDR3, the DNA is TGCAGCGCTACCTCGGGGTCAGAGACCCAGTACTTC.

J is TRBJ2-1 and V is TRBV4-2; a possible D gene is TRBD2 (5 bases). Trimming removed 3 bases at V and 5 bases at J, with 14 bases between. The CDR3 is 15 amino acids. From germline, CDR1 is LGHNA and CDR2 YNFKEQ. CDR3 protein: CASSQGPLGNNEQFF. CDR3 nucleotides: TGTGCCAGCAGCCAGGGCCCCCTCGGGAACAATGAGCAGTTCTTC.

The rearrangement uses TRBV5-1 and TRBJ2-5; D possibly corresponds to TRBD1 (6 bases). The CDR3 sequence is 17 residues long. V lost 4 bases and J 4 bases, leaving 23 bases between the germline ends. Germline assignment: CDR1 SGHRS and CDR2 YFSETQ. CDR3 sequence reads: CASSPLPAGGMGETQYF. Here the CDR3 DNA reads TGCGCCAGCAGCCCATTGCCCGCTGGGGGCATGGGAGAGACCCAGTACTTC.

The chain employs TRBV29-1 and TRBJ2-7; possibly TRBD2 for D (6 bases). Germline V CDR1 and CDR2: SQVTM, ANQGSEA. V was shortened by 4 bases and J by 0 bases, with 19 bases between the two germline ends. This CDR3 region has 16 residues. CDR3 protein: CSVVSGVGVISYEQYF. The CDR3 DNA reads as TGCAGCGTTGTATCGGGGGTGGGGGTTATCTCCTACGAGCAGTACTTC.

Here the CDR3 DNA reads TGTGCCAGCAGCCCGACAGGGGCCTATGGCTACACCTTC. Translating it yields CASSPTGAYGYTF. The V gene is TRBV6-5, the J gene TRBJ1-2; 8 nucleotides agree with TRBD1. J lost 4 bases, V lost 6 bases, and 4 bases had no gene match. Germline CDR1 and CDR2: MNHEY and SVGAGI. This CDR3 is built from 13 residues.

CDR3: CASSQEPLVSGGGTDTQYF. CDR3 coding DNA: TGTGCCAGCAGCCAAGAGCCCCTGGTGAGCGGGGGGGGGACAGATACGCAGTATTTT. This sequence joins TRBV4-2 and TRBJ2-3; 10 positions match TRBD2. This CDR3 is built from 19 residues. Germline V gene data show CDR1 as LGHNA and CDR2 as YNFKEQ. V lost 0 bases to trimming and J lost 3 bases; unmatched junction nucleotides: 12.

The gene calls are TRBV7-9 and TRBJ2-5; D is perhaps TRBD2 (5 bases). Trimming left V 1 base short and J 4 bases short, with 7 bases between. Germline assignment: CDR1 SEHNR and CDR2 FQNEAQ (reference sequence). The CDR3 has 13 residues. The chain's CDR3 is CASSLVGGETQYF. DNA for the CDR3: TGTGCCAGCAGCTTAGTTGGAGGAGAGACCCAGTACTTC.

The chain carries TRBV5-6 and TRBJ2-7; D possibly corresponds to TRBD1 (6 bases). Germline V gene lookup returns CDR1 SGHDT and CDR2 YYEEEE. Trimming shortened V by 0 bases and J by 12 bases, and 13 bases separated the two germline ends. This CDR3 spans 12 amino acids. Written as DNA, the CDR3 is TGTGCCAGCAGCTTGGAGGGCAGGGGAAGGTACTTC. This translates into CASSLEGRGRYF. Variable domain in full (rest from reference TRBV5-6 and TRBJ2-7): DAGVTQSPTHLIKTRGQQVTLRCSPKSGHDTVSWYQQALGQGPQFIFQYYEEEERQRGNFPDRFSGHQFPNYSSELNVNALLLGDSALYLCASSLEGRGRYFGPGTRLTVT.

V usage is TRBV21-1 and J usage is TRBJ2-3; TRBD2, the table's D call, lacks a check against the DNA. TRBV21-1 counts as a pseudogene. CDR3 length: 16 residues. CDR3 sequence (DNA): TGTGCCAGCAGCACCTTTAAGGCGGGGGGAACAGATACGCAGTATTTT. Its translation is CASSTFKAGGTDTQYF.

Regarding this clone: This same CDR3 is encoded by further DNA sequences in the sample. The V gene is TRBV4-2, the J gene TRBJ2-2, with D hard to call. This CDR3 has 19 residues. Looked up from germline, CDR1 is LGHNA and CDR2 is YNFKEQ. Trimming took off 4 bases at V and 1 base at J, with 22 bases between the two ends. CDR3 DNA: TGTGCCAGCAGCCTAAATCCCGTGACTTCACCAGAGAACACCGGGGAGCTGTTTTTT. Its translation is CASSLNPVTSPENTGELFF.